This T cell receptor beta chain was found in a study of T cells in Graves' hyperthyroidism and ophthalmopathy. TCR beta CDR3 sequences were amplified from RNA transcripts. First-round RT-PCR targeting the TCR CDR3 was performed with the HTBI primer set. TCRdb passed the multiplex PCR reads through MiXCR, listing each CDR3 protein once. The sample has under 350,000 distinct CDR3 sequences, roughly a fifth seen once; the top ten hold roughly 52%. CDR1 LNHDA and CDR2 SQIVND come from the germline V gene (reference sequence). This CDR3 has 17 residues. J lost 7 bases, V lost 5 bases, and 16 bases had no gene match.

The material sequenced was blood. J is TRBJ1-1 and V is TRBV19; TRBD1 matches at 10 bases. The TCR sequence derives from a woman between 50 and 59 years old with Graves' hyperthyroidism. In DNA, the CDR3 is TGTGCCAGTAGTGGGACAGGGGCGGCCCCACAGGCGAGTGAAGCTTTCTTT. It encodes CASSGTGAAPQASEAFF.